This T cell receptor beta chain came from a study of T-cell reconstitution after alpha-beta-depleted transplantation in children. CDR1 is DFQATT, CDR2 SNEGSKA, per germline (reference sequence). Trimming removed 7 bases at V and 3 bases at J, with 13 bases between. CDR3 length: 12 residues. This sample's TCRbeta library carried unique molecular identifier barcodes. Using its own MiXCR run on the PCR reads, TCRdb lists one record per CDR3 protein. The sample has under 300,000 distinct CDR3 sequences, more than 7.5% seen once. The sample holds many counts of this clonotype. This sequence was found in a human donor who donated a stem cell graft to a child with SCID. Sequenced here: PBMCs from the stem cell graft donor, sampled from the stem cell graft. The chain couples TRBV20-1 to TRBJ2-7, with D perhaps TRBD1 or TRBD2 (5 bases each). In DNA, the CDR3 is TGCAGTGGCCGAGAGGGGATCTACGAGCAGTACTTC. Amino acid sequence: CSGREGIYEQYF.